A selection of T cell receptor beta chains follows, all from one sample in a study of T cell responses to AZD1222 COVID-19 vaccine. Only in-frame clones appear in the TCRdb table, and some are missing; sequencing was by immunoSEQ multiplex PCR. The sample has just over 60,000 clones; around 75% are singletons. Sequencing was performed on peripheral blood, taken on day 0 of AZD1222 vaccination. The receptors were gathered from an adult in good health. Each CDR3 is given with its conserved first and last residue. Size is stated for part of the rows, as once, few or many counts, or as a class when the clone is expanded.

TRBV30,TRBJ1-5,NA,CAWSWGQGGQPQHF
TRBV5-4,TRBJ2-5,NA,CASSLQTERETQYF
TRBV4-1,TRBJ1-4,NA,CASSQDQGNEKLFF
TRBV3-1/TRBV3-2,TRBJ1-5,NA,CASSQMGEQPQHF
TRBV28,TRBJ2-2,once,CASSFGTSGELFF
TRBV19,TRBJ2-7,NA,CASREQVEGEQYF
TRBV4-1,TRBJ2-1,NA,CASSRQTENEQFF
TRBV6-2/TRBV6-3,TRBJ1-1,NA,CASSYDPLGNTEAFF
TRBV5-6,TRBJ2-5,NA,CASSLIQRETQYF
TRBV24-1,TRBJ1-5,NA,CATSDLGGSNQPQHF
TRBV7-8,TRBJ2-3,NA,CASSLRATSTDTQYF
TRBV6-2/TRBV6-3,TRBJ1-5,medium-sized,CASSYGSNQPQHF
TRBV7-3,TRBJ2-2,NA,CASSPHGSSGATGELFF
TRBV19,TRBJ2-1,NA,CATNKQGGLYNEQFF
TRBV28,TRBJ1-2,few,CASALPGNGYTF
TRBV19,TRBJ1-2,NA,CASSISDSNYGYTF
TRBV5-1,TRBJ2-2,few,CASSLEGTSGYTGELFF
TRBV27,TRBJ1-1,NA,CASNRQGPNTEAFF
TRBV7-2,TRBJ1-5,once,CASSLGGQANRPQHF
TRBV30,TRBJ1-1,NA,CAWRGQGYTEAFF